This T cell receptor beta chain was sequenced for a study of cytomegalovirus exposure and HLA in healthy donors. At the level of the study: Roughly 170 million T cells yielded over 90 million unique TCR beta sequences in earlier analysis. Findings and caveats of the study: Rare TCR sequences predominated, though certain public TCRs were found in many donors.

V was cut by 6 bases and J by 1 base, with 9 bases left in between. Per the germline V gene, CDR1 is MNHNS and CDR2 is SASEGT. The CDR3 has 13 residues. PCR was performed using 60 Vbeta and 13 Jbeta primers. This table comes from immunoSEQ multiplex PCR, and its TCRdb copy is limited to in-frame clones, with some not included. The repertoire has approximately 40,000 clones, roughly 64% of them found once; the top ten carry 18%. This clone was found many times. Its antigen is not identified. The receptor's source is a man aged 45-60 years in good health and CMV-seropositive. Sequenced input: PBMCs. The chain carries TRBV6-1 and TRBJ1-1; D gene uncertain. CDR3 in DNA: TGTGCCAGCAGGGAAACAACGAACACTGAAGCTTTCTTT. Protein product: CASRETTNTEAFF.